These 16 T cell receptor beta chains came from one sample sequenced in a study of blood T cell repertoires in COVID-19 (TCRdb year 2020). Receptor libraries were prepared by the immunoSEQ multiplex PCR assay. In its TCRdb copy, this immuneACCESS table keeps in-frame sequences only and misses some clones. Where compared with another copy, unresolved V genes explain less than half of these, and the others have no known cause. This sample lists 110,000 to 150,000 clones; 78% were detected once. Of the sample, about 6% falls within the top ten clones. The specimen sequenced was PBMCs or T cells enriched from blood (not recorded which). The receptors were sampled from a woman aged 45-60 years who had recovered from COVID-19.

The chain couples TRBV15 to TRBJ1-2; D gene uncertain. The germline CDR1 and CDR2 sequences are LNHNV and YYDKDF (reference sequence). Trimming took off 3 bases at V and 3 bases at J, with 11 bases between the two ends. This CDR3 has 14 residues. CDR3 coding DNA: TGTGCCACCAGCAGCCCCTCGACTGACTATGGCTACACCTTC. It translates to CATSSPSTDYGYTF.

The CDR3 bases are TGTGCCAGCAGCAAAGAGGCGGGATCCTCCTCTGGAAACACCATATATTTT. This codes for CASSKEAGSSSGNTIYF. The V and J genes are TRBV21-1 and TRBJ1-3. TRBV21-1 is shown as a pseudogene. This CDR3 region has 17 residues.

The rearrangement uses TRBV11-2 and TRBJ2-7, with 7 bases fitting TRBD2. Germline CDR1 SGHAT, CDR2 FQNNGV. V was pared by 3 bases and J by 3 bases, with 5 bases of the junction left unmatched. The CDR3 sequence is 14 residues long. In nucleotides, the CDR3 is TGTGCCAGCAGCTTTCGGGGGGAAAGCTACGAGCAGTACGTC. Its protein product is CASSFRGESYEQYV.

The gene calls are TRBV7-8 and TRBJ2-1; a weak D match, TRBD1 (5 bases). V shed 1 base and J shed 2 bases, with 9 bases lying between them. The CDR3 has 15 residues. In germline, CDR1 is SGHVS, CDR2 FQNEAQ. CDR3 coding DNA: TGTGCCAGCAGCTTAGGATTGGGGCCCTACAATGAGCAGTTCTTC. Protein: CASSLGLGPYNEQFF. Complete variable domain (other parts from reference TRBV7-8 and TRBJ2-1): GAGVSQSPRYKVAKRGQDVALRCDPISGHVSLFWYQQALGQGPEFLTYFQNEAQLDKSGLPSDRFFAERPEGSVSTLKIQRTQQEDSAVYLCASSLGLGPYNEQFFGPGTRLTVL.

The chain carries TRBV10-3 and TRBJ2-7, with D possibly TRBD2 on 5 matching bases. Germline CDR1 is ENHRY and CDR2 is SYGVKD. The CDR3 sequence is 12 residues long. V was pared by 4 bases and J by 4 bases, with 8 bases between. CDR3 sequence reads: CAISVSGYEQYV. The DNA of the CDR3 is TGTGCCATCAGTGTTTCGGGGTACGAGCAGTACGTC.

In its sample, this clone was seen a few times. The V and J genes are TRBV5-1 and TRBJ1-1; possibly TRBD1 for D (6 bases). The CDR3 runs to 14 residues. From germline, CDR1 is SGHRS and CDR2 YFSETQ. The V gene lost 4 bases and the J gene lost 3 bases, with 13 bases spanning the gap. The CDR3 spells CASSQRGSDTEAFF. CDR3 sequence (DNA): TGCGCCAGCAGCCAAAGGGGGTCGGACACTGAAGCTTTCTTT.

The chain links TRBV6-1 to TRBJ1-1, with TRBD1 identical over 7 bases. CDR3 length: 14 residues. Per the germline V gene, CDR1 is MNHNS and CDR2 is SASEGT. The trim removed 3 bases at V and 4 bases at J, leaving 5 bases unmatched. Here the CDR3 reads CASSETGTSTEAFF. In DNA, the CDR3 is TGTGCCAGCAGTGAGACAGGGACGAGCACTGAAGCTTTCTTT.

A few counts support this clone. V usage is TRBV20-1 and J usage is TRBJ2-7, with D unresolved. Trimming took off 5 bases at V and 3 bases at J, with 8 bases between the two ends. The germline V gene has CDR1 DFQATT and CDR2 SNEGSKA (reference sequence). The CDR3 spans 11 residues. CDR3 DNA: TGCAGTGCTCAGTCAGGCTACGAGCAGTACTTC. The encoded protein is CSAQSGYEQYF.

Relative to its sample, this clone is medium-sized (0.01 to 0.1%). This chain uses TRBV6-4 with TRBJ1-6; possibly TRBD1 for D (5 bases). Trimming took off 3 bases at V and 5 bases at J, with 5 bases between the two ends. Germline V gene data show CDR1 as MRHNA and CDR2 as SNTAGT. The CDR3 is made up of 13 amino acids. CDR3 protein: CASSEDNNSPLHF. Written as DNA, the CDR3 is TGTGCCAGCAGTGAGGACAATAATTCACCCCTCCACTTT.

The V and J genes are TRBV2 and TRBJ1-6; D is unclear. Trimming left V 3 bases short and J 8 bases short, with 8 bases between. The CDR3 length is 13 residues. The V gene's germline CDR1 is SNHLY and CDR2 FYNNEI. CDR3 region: CASSESVDSPLHF. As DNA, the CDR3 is TGTGCCAGCAGTGAGAGCGTGGATTCACCCCTCCACTTT.

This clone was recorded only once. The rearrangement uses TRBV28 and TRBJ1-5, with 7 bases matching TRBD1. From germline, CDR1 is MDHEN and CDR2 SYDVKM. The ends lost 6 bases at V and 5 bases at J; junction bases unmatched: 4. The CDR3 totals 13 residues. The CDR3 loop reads CASRRQGDQPQHF. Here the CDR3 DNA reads TGTGCCAGCAGGAGACAGGGCGATCAGCCCCAGCATTTT.

The CDR3 region is CASSFRQGVNEQYF. Written as DNA, the CDR3 is TGTGCCAGCAGCTTTCGACAGGGTGTCAACGAGCAGTACTTC. The rearrangement links TRBV11-1 to TRBJ2-7, with 7 bases lining up with TRBD1. The CDR3 loop spans 14 amino acids. CDR1 is SGHAT, CDR2 FQDESV, per germline (reference sequence). With 3 bases clipped from V and 5 bases from J, the junction kept 7 bases outside the gene matches.

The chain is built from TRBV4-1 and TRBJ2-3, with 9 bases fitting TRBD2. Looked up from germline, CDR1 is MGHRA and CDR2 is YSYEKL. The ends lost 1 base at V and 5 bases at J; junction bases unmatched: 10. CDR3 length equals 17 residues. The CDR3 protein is CASSQGAGGGAVDTQYF. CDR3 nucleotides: TGCGCCAGCAGCCAAGGGGCCGGCGGGGGGGCCGTAGATACGCAGTATTTT.

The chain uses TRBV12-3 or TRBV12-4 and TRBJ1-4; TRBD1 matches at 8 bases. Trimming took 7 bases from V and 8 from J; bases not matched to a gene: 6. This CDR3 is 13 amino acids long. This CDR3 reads CASTMDRAEKLFF. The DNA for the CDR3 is TGTGCCAGCACCATGGACAGGGCCGAAAAACTGTTTTTT.

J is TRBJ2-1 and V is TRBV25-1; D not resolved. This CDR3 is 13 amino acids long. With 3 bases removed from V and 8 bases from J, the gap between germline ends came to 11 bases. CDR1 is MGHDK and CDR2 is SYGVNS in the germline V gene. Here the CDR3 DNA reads TGTGCCAGCAGTGAGGGCCAACGCGATGAGCAGTTCTTC. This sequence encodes CASSEGQRDEQFF.

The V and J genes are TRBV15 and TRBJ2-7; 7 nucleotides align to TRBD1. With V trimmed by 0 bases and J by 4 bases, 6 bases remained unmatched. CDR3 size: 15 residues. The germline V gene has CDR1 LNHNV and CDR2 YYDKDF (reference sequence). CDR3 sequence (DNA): TGTGCCACCAGCAGAGATTACGACAGGGCGTACGAGCAGTACTTC. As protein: CATSRDYDRAYEQYF.